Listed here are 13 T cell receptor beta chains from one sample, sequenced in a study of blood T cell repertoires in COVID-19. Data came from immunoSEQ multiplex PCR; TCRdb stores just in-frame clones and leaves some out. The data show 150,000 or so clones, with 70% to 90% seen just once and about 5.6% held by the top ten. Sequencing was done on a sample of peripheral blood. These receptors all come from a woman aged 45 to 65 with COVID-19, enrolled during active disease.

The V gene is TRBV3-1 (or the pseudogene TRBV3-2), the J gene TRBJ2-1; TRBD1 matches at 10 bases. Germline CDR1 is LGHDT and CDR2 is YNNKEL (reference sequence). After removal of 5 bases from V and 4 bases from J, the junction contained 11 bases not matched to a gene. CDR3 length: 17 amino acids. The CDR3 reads CASSEWGGQGKYNEQFF. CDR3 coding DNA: TGTGCCAGCAGCGAGTGGGGGGGACAGGGGAAATACAATGAGCAGTTCTTC.

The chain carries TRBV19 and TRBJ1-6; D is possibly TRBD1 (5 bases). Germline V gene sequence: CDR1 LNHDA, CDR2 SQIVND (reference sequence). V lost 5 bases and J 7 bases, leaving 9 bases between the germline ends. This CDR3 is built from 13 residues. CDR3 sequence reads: CASSDAGNSPLHF. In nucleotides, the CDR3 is TGTGCCAGTAGTGACGCAGGGAATTCACCCCTCCACTTT.

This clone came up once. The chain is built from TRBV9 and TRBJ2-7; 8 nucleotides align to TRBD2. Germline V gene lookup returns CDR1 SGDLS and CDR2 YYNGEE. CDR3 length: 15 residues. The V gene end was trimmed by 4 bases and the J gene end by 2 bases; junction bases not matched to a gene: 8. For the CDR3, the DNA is TGTGCCAGCAGCCCGGGAGGGACGAACCCCTACGAGCAGTACTTC. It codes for CASSPGGTNPYEQYF.

The CDR3 reads CASRAGFGGELFF. The CDR3 coding sequence is TGCGCCAGCAGGGCGGGGTTTGGCGGGGAGCTGTTTTTT. V gene TRBV10-1 combines with J gene TRBJ2-2; D possibly corresponds to TRBD2 (6 bases). V was shortened by 6 bases and J by 7 bases, with 12 bases between the two germline ends. Germline loops: CDR1 WNHNN, CDR2 SYGVQD (reference sequence). The CDR3 length is 13 residues.

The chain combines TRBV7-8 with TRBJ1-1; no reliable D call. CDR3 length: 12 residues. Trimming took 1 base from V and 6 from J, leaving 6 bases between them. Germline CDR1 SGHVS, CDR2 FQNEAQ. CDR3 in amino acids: CASSLVGAEAFF. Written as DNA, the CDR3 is TGTGCCAGCAGCTTAGTCGGGGCTGAAGCTTTCTTT.

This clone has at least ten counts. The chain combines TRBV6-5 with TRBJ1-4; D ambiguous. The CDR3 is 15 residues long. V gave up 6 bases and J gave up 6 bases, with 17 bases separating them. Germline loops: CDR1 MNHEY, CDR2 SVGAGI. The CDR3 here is CASRKRLPPHEKLFF. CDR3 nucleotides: TGTGCCAGCAGAAAAAGACTGCCCCCACATGAAAAACTGTTTTTT.

The CDR3 spells CASSEQGYSGNTIYF. CDR3 DNA sequence: TGTGCCAGCAGTGAGCAGGGGTACTCTGGAAACACCATATATTTT. The rearrangement uses TRBV6-1 and TRBJ1-3; D is perhaps TRBD1 (6 bases). Trimming left V 3 bases short and J 0 bases short, with 9 bases between. CDR3 length: 15 amino acids. Germline-derived CDR1 and CDR2 are MNHNS and SASEGT.

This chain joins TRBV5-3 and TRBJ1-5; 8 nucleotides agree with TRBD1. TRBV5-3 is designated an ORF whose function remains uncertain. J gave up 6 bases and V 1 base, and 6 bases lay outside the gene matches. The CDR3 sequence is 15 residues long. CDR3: CARSLIAGGCQPQHF. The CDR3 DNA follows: TGTGCCAGAAGCTTGATCGCAGGGGGCTGTCAGCCCCAGCATTTT.

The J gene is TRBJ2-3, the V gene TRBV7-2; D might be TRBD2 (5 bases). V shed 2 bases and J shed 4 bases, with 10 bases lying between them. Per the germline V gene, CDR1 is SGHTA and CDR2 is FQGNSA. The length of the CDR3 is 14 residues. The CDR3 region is CASSLMGSSDTQYF. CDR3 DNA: TGTGCCAGCAGCTTAATGGGGAGCTCAGATACGCAGTATTTT. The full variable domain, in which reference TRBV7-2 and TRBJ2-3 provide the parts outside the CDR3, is GAGVSQSPSNKVTEKGKDVELRCDPISGHTALYWYRQSLGQGLEFLIYFQGNSAPDKSGLPSDRFSAERTGGSVSTLTIQRTQQEDSAVYLCASSLMGSSDTQYFGPGTRLTVL.

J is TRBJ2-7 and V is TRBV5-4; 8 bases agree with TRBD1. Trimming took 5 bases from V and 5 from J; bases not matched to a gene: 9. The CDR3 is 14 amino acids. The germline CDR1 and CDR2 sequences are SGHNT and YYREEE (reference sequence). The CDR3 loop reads CASRSGGQRNEQYF. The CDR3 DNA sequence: TGTGCCAGCAGATCAGGGGGCCAGAGGAACGAGCAGTACTTC.

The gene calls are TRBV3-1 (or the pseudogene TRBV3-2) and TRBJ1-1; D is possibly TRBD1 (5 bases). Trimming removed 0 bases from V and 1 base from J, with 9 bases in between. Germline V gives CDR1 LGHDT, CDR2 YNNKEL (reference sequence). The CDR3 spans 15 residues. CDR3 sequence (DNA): TGTGCCAGCAGCCAAGAAGCGACAGCGAACACTGAAGCTTTCTTT. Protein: CASSQEATANTEAFF.

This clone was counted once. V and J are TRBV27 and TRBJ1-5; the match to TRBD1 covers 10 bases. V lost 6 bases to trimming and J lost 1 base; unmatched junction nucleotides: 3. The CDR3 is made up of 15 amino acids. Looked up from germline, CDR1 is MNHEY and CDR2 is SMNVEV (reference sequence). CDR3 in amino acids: CASSWGQGSNQPQHF. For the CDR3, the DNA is TGTGCCAGCAGCTGGGGACAGGGGAGCAATCAGCCCCAGCATTTT.

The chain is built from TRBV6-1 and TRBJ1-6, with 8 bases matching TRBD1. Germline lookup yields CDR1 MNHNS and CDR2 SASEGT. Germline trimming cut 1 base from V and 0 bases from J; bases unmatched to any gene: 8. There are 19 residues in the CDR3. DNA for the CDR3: TGTGCCAGCAGTGAAGGGGGGTCAGGGGGCAGCTCCTATAATTCACCCCTCCACTTT. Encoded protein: CASSEGGSGGSSYNSPLHF.